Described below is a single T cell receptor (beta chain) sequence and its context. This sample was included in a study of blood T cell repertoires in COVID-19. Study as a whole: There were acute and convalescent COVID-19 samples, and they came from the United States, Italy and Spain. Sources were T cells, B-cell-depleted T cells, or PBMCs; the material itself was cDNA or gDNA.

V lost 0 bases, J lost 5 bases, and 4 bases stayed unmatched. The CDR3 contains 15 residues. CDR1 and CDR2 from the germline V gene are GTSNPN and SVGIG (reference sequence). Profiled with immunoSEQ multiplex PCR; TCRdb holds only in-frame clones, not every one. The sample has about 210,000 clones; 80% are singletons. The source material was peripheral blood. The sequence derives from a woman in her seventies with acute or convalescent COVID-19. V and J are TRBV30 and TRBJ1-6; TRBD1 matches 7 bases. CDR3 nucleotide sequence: TGTGCCTGGAGTGTCCTGGGACAGCATAATTCACCCCTCCACTTT. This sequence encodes CAWSVLGQHNSPLHF.